The clone carrying this T cell receptor beta chain appeared a few times. No antigen is known for it. The CDR3 spans 14 residues. V was shortened by 1 base and J by 0 bases, with 7 bases between the two germline ends. CDR1 and CDR2 from the germline V gene are LNHNV and YYDKDF (reference sequence). The record originates from a study of CD8+ T cells in alopecia areata. Study-level results: Scalp clonality decreased significantly with tofacitinib, and so did expanded CD8+ clones among the top 100.

The treatment: oral pan-JAK inhibitor, 5-10 mg twice daily. Investigators isolated RNA and reverse transcribed it into cDNA to act as the sequencing template. Profiling relied on immunoSEQ multiplex PCR, and the TCRdb table lists in-frame clones only, not all of them. The sample lists 70,000 or so clones, over 25% occurring once. The chain carries TRBV15 and TRBJ2-7, with D unresolved. This receptor was identified in a human donor with alopecia areata. Source: CD8+ T cells sorted from blood, taken at week 4, from a patient treated with tofacitinib. The CDR3 is CATSRVMGSYEQYF. CDR3 coding DNA: TGTGCCACCAGCAGAGTGATGGGCTCCTACGAGCAGTACTTC.